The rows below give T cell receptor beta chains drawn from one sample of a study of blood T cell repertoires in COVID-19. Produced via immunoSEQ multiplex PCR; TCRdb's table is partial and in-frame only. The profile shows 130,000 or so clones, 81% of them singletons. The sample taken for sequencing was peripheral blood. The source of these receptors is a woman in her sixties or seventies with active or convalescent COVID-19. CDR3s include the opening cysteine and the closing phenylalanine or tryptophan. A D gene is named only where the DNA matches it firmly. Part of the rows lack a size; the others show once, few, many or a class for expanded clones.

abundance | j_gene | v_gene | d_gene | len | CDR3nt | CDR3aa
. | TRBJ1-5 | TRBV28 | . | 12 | TGTGCCAGCAGTTTAGTCGATCAGCCCCAGCATTTT | CASSLVDQPQHF
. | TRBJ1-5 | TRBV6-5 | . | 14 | TGTGCCAGCAGCAGTCAGGGGATTCATCAGCCCCAGCATTTT | CASSSQGIHQPQHF
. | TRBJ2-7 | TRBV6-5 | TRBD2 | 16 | TGTGCCAGCAGTTACGGGCTAGCGGGACCCTCCTACGAGCAGTACTTC | CASSYGLAGPSYEQYF
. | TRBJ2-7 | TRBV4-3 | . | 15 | TGCGCCAGCAGCCAAGATACGCTATATGGTTACGAGCAGTACTTC | CASSQDTLYGYEQYF
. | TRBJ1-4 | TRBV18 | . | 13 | TGTGCCAGCTCACTCAGGGCGAATGAAAAACTGTTTTTT | CASSLRANEKLFF
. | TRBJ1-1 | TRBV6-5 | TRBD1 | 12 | TGTGCCAGCAGGACCCAGGGGGCGCAAGCTTTCTTT | CASRTQGAQAFF
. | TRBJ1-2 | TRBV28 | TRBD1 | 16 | TGTGCCAGCAGTTTCGGACAGGAAGGAACTAACTATGGCTACACCTTC | CASSFGQEGTNYGYTF
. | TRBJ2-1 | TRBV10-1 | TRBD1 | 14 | TGCGCCAGCAGTGTTTCAGGGGGATACAATGAGCAGTTCTTC | CASSVSGGYNEQFF
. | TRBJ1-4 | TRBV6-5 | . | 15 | TGTGCCAGCAGCCCGGCAGGGGCCGGGGAGGAAAAACTGTTTTTT | CASSPAGAGEEKLFF
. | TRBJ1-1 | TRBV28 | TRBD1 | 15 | TGTGCCAGCAGTTTTGGGGACAGGGCGGGCACTGAAGCTTTCTTT | CASSFGDRAGTEAFF
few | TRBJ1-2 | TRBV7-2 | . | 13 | TGTGCCAGCAGCTTAGGGGGGAGGTATGGCTACACCTTC | CASSLGGRYGYTF
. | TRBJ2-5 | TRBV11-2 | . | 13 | TGTGCCAGCACCACTCTAGCCTCAGAGACCCAGTACTTC | CASTTLASETQYF
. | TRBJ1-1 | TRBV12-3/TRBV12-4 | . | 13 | TGTGCCAGCAGTCCAGGTTTCTCCACTGAAGCTTTCTTT | CASSPGFSTEAFF
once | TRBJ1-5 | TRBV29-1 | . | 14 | TGCAGCGTTGCCGAGGGGGATAGCAATCAGCCCCAGCATTTT | CSVAEGDSNQPQHF
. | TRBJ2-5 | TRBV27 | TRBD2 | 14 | TGTGCCAGCAGTCATAGCGGGTCGCAAGAGACCCAGTACTTC | CASSHSGSQETQYF
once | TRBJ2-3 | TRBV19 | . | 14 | TGTGCCAGTAGTACCCGTTATAGCGCAGATACGCAGTATTTT | CASSTRYSADTQYF
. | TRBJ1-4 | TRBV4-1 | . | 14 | TGCGCCAGCAGCCAAGATCAGGGCACCGCGAAACTGTTTTTT | CASSQDQGTAKLFF
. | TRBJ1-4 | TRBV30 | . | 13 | TGTGCCGTAGCAGGGTCAACTAATGAAAAACTGTTTTTT | CAVAGSTNEKLFF
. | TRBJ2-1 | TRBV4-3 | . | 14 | TGCGCCAGCAGCCAAGAGCGATACTACAATGAGCAGTTCTTC | CASSQERYYNEQFF
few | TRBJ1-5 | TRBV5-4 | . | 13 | TGTGCCAGCAGCTTGGAAGGGGCGAAGCCCCAGCATTTT | CASSLEGAKPQHF
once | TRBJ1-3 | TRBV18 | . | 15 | TGTGCCAGCTCACCGGCTGCTAGCTCTGGAAACACCATATATTTT | CASSPAASSGNTIYF
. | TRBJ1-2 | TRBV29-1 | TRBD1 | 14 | TGCAGCGTTGATTTGACAGGGCTTCGCTATGGCTACACCTTC | CSVDLTGLRYGYTF